Each of the 10 T cell receptor beta chains below was sequenced from the same sample in a study of regulatory T cells in long-lasting Graves disease. Assembly of TCR beta libraries relied on iRepertoire HTBI primers together with Arm-PCR of CDR3 regions. MiXCR was run by TCRdb on the multiplex PCR reads, yielding one entry per CDR3 protein. The profile covers more than 300,000 distinct CDR3 sequences, with about 18% appearing a single time and just under 30% taken by the ten largest. Time point indicated: persistent/refractory GD, antithyroid drugs over 5 years with positive TRAb. Extracted PBMC RNA gave rise to the TCR library. Material: peripheral blood mononuclear cells (PBMCs), obtained when the disease was refractory, from a patient treated with antithyroid drugs. These receptors were collected from a female donor with Graves disease.

This clonotype showed up just a few times. The chain couples TRBV29-1 to TRBJ1-1; no firm D call. The CDR3 spans 13 residues. V was trimmed by 7 bases and J by 4 bases, leaving 16 bases between them. Germline values: CDR1 SQVTM, CDR2 ANQGSEA. CDR3 protein: CSDLGRVGTEAFF. CDR3 nucleotides: TGCAGCGACCTAGGCCGGGTGGGCACTGAAGCTTTCTTT.

This clonotype was counted many times. The genes are TRBV5-6 and TRBJ1-1; 7 positions match TRBD1. V dropped 4 bases and J dropped 2; count of bases not matched to a gene: 2. Per germline, CDR1 SGHDT and CDR2 YYEEEE. This CDR3 region has 13 residues. CDR3 loop: CASSRGPNTEAFF. Written as DNA, the CDR3 is TGTGCCAGCAGCAGGGGGCCTAACACTGAAGCTTTCTTT.

This clonotype was seen many times. The rearrangement uses TRBV28 and TRBJ1-6; D gene unclear. Germline-derived CDR1 and CDR2 are MDHEN and SYDVKM. The CDR3 sequence is 14 residues long. Trimming pared 3 bases from V and 7 bases from J, leaving 10 bases between. The CDR3 DNA reads as TGTGCCAGCAGTTTCGGCACCTCAAATTCACCCCTCCACTTT. This codes for CASSFGTSNSPLHF. Full variable domain (outside the CDR3, taken from reference TRBV28 and TRBJ1-6): DVKVTQSSRYLVKRTGEKVFLECVQDMDHENMFWYRQDPGLGLRLIYFSYDVKMKEKGDIPEGYSVSREKKERFSLILESASTNQTSMYLCASSFGTSNSPLHFGNGTRLTVT.

This clonotype has at least ten counts. V gene TRBV11-2 combines with J gene TRBJ2-7, with a weak D call TRBD2 (7 bases). In germline, CDR1 is SGHAT, CDR2 FQNNGV. Deletions cut 5 bases from V and 5 bases from J, with 19 bases between. The CDR3 totals 15 residues. CDR3 residues: CASSRSGGGGHEQYF. DNA for the CDR3: TGTGCCAGCAGCAGAAGTGGGGGGGGGGGCCACGAGCAGTACTTC.

The V and J genes are TRBV12-3 or TRBV12-4 and TRBJ2-1; D uncertain. The V and J ends lost 2 bases and 4 bases respectively, with 9 bases between them. The CDR3 length is 14 residues. The CDR3 reads CASSLRPGYNEQFF. The CDR3 nucleotides read TGTGCCAGCAGTTTACGTCCAGGATACAATGAGCAGTTCTTC.

The chain is built from TRBV20-1 and TRBJ2-2, with 7 bases aligning to TRBD1. J lost 3 bases, V lost 3 bases, and 7 bases had no gene match. The CDR3 covers 15 residues. The germline gives CDR1 DFQATT, CDR2 SNEGSKA (reference sequence). In DNA form, the CDR3 reads TGCAGTGCTAGTTGTGGAGACAGGGACACCGGGGAGCTGTTTTTT. It is translated as CSASCGDRDTGELFF.

Concerning this clonotype: An end of the junction does not agree with germline; a read error may underlie this. The rearrangement uses TRBV27 and TRBJ2-1, with D perhaps matching TRBD1 or TRBD2 (7 bases each). This CDR3 has 16 amino acids. The V gene's germline CDR1 is MNHEY and CDR2 SMNVEV (reference sequence). Here the CDR3 DNA reads TGTGCCAGCACCACAAGGGAGGGGGCCTTGGGCAATGAGCAGTGCTTC. It encodes CASTTREGALGNEQCF.

This clonotype was found once. The chain uses TRBV28 and TRBJ1-1; weak D call: TRBD1 (6 bases). V was trimmed by 5 bases and J by 1 base, leaving 14 bases between them. Germline assignment: CDR1 MDHEN and CDR2 SYDVKM. The CDR3 runs to 15 residues. CDR3 sequence: CASSQTGRENTEAFF. As DNA, the CDR3 is TGTGCCAGCAGTCAAACAGGGAGGGAGAACACTGAAGCTTTCTTT.

This clonotype turned up a few times. This sequence joins TRBV29-1 and TRBJ2-7, with a possible D match to TRBD1 (5 bases). V was cut by 4 bases and J by 5 bases, with 15 bases left in between. CDR1 is SQVTM, CDR2 ANQGSEA, per germline. CDR3 length equals 13 residues. The chain's CDR3 is CSVAQGGIDEQYF. CDR3 sequence (DNA): TGCAGCGTTGCTCAGGGTGGGATTGACGAGCAGTACTTC.

This clonotype occurred once. The CDR3 sequence: CASSPSGVGANVLTF. The CDR3 DNA reads as TGTGCCAGCTCACCCTCAGGGGTAGGGGCCAACGTCCTGACTTTC. V gene TRBV18 combines with J gene TRBJ2-6, with a possible D match to TRBD1 (6 bases). V lost 3 bases and J 4 bases, leaving 10 bases between the germline ends. The CDR3 is 15 amino acids. Germline loops: CDR1 KGHSH, CDR2 LQKENI. The full variable domain, with the rest looked up from reference TRBV18 and TRBJ2-6, is NAGVMQNPRHLVRRRGQEARLRCSPMKGHSHVYWYRQLPEEGLKFMVYLQKENIIDESGMPKERFSAEFPKEGPSILRIQQVVRGDSAAYFCASSPSGVGANVLTFGAGSRLTVL.